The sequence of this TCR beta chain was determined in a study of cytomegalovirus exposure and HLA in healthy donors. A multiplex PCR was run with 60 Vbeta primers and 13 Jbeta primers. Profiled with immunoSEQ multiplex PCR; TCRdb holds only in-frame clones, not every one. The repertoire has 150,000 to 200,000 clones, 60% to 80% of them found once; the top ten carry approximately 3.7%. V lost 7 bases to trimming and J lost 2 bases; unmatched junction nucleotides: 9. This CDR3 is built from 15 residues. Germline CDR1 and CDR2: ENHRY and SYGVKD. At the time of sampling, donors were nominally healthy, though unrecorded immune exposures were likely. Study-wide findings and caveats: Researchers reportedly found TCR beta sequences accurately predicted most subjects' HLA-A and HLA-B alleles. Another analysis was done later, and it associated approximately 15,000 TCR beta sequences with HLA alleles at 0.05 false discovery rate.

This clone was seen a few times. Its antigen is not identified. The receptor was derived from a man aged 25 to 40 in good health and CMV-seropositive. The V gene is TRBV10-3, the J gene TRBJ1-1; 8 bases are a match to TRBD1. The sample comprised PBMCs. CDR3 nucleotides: TGTGCCATCAACCCTGGACAGGGATCAAACACTGAAGCTTTCTTT. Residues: CAINPGQGSNTEAFF.